A single sample is the source of the 30 T cell receptor beta chains below, sequenced in a study of blood T cell repertoires in COVID-19. Assay: immunoSEQ multiplex PCR; the TCRdb copy retains only in-frame clones and omits some. This sample yields 360,000 or so clones, of which 88% are seen a single time; approximately 0.97% belongs to the top ten. The sequenced sample consisted of PBMCs or T cells enriched from blood (not recorded which). These receptors originate from a woman in her twenties or thirties who had been exposed to COVID-19.

This clone was observed a handful of times. The chain employs TRBV18 and TRBJ1-6; D is unclear. This CDR3 is 16 amino acids long. CDR1 KGHSH and CDR2 LQKENI come from the germline V gene. V was clipped by 4 bases and J by 1 base, with 11 bases between them. In DNA form, the CDR3 reads TGTGCCAGCTCACGAAGCCACGGGTCCTATAATTCACCCCTCCACTTT. Protein sequence: CASSRSHGSYNSPLHF.

The J gene is TRBJ2-1, the V gene TRBV6-2 or TRBV6-3; TRBD2 agrees at 12 bases. From germline, CDR1 is MNHEY and CDR2 SVGEGT. V lost 6 bases, J lost 6 bases, and 9 bases stayed unmatched. The CDR3 consists of 16 residues. The chain's CDR3 is CASRPSGRATGNEQFF. The DNA of the CDR3 is TGTGCCAGCAGACCTAGCGGGAGGGCCACGGGCAATGAGCAGTTCTTC.

CDR3 residues: CASTPGLAGGFGDTQYF. Here the CDR3 DNA reads TGTGCCAGCACCCCGGGACTAGCGGGAGGGTTCGGAGATACGCAGTATTTT. V and J are TRBV5-4 and TRBJ2-3; TRBD2 matches 16 bases. CDR1 SGHNT and CDR2 YYREEE come from the germline V gene (reference sequence). The CDR3 extends over 17 amino acids. V dropped 6 bases and J dropped 5; count of bases not matched to a gene: 9.

The chain uses TRBV27 and TRBJ2-7, with 9 bases fitting TRBD1. V lost 6 bases and J lost 4; bases outside the gene matches: 10. This CDR3 contains 15 residues. Germline V CDR1 and CDR2: MNHEY, SMNVEV (reference sequence). The CDR3 DNA is TGTGCCAGCAGGACGCGTACCGGGACAGGGTACGAGCAGTACTTC. This translates into CASRTRTGTGYEQYF.

The sample holds one count of this clone. The CDR3 sequence is CASSETSQSYNEQFF. In DNA, the CDR3 is TGTGCCAGCAGCGAGACTAGTCAGTCCTACAATGAGCAGTTCTTC. V and J are TRBV5-4 and TRBJ2-1; D perhaps matches TRBD2 (6 bases). CDR1 SGHNT and CDR2 YYREEE come from the germline V gene (reference sequence). V was cut by 4 bases and J by 1 base, with 12 bases left in between. The CDR3 runs to 15 residues.

The chain has TRBV11-2 and TRBJ2-7, with D uncertain. V was pared by 5 bases and J by 2 bases, with 7 bases between. Germline lookup yields CDR1 SGHAT and CDR2 FQNNGV. The CDR3 length is 12 residues. The chain's CDR3 is CASSQNTYEQYF. Here the CDR3 DNA reads TGTGCCAGCAGCCAGAATACCTACGAGCAGTACTTC.

V gene TRBV7-3 combines with J gene TRBJ2-1; TRBD2 matches 10 bases. The CDR3 has 17 residues. The germline V gene encodes CDR1 SGHTA and CDR2 FQGTGA. V was clipped by 4 bases and J by 8 bases; unmatched bases: 14. This CDR3 reads CASSSRGPSGSRYEQFF. As DNA, the CDR3 is TGTGCCAGCAGCTCCCGCGGCCCTAGCGGGAGTAGGTATGAGCAGTTCTTC.

The V and J genes are TRBV5-6 and TRBJ2-1; no clear D gene. V dropped 4 bases and J dropped 6 bases, with 8 bases sitting between them. The CDR3 consists of 12 residues. Germline CDR1 is SGHDT and CDR2 is YYEEEE. In DNA form, the CDR3 reads TGTGCCAGCAGCCCCAGACTCAATGAGCAGTTCTTC. It translates to CASSPRLNEQFF.

The chain is built from TRBV9 and TRBJ1-2; 12 bases fit TRBD1. The CDR3 has 18 residues. Trimming removed 2 bases from V and 4 bases from J; junction bases left unmatched: 12. Germline CDR1 reads SGDLS; CDR2 reads YYNGEE. This CDR3 reads CASSVSFGGTGGLYGYTF. DNA of the CDR3: TGTGCCAGCAGCGTGTCCTTTGGCGGGACAGGGGGCCTCTATGGCTACACCTTC.

This sequence joins TRBV7-3 and TRBJ2-1; D gene unclear. Germline V gene sequence: CDR1 SGHTA, CDR2 FQGTGA. The CDR3 spans 14 residues. Trimming pared 3 bases from V and 1 base from J, leaving 7 bases between. The CDR3 reads CASSFDGSYNEQFF. The CDR3, as DNA: TGTGCCAGCAGCTTCGACGGGTCCTACAATGAGCAGTTCTTC.

This chain uses TRBV5-4 with TRBJ2-6, with 7 bases lining up with TRBD1. This CDR3 is built from 17 residues. CDR1 is SGHNT and CDR2 is YYREEE in the germline V gene (reference sequence). The V and J ends lost 4 bases and 0 bases, in that order; junction bases with no gene match: 7. The CDR3 sequence is CASSKGALNSGANVLTF. In DNA form, the CDR3 reads TGTGCCAGCAGCAAGGGGGCCCTCAACTCTGGGGCCAACGTCCTGACTTTC.

The V and J genes are TRBV11-2 and TRBJ2-2, with 7 bases identical to TRBD2. This CDR3 is built from 15 residues. Per germline, CDR1 SGHAT and CDR2 FQNNGV. J was trimmed by 4 bases and V by 3 bases; bases with no gene match: 5. The CDR3 nucleotides read TGTGCCAGCAGCTTGAGCGGGGCCGCCACCGGGGAGCTGTTTTTT. Translated: CASSLSGAATGELFF.

This chain connects TRBV6-2 or TRBV6-3 to TRBJ2-2; D not certain. Germline values: CDR1 MNHEY, CDR2 SVGEGT. V lost 0 bases, J lost 6 bases, and 8 bases lay in between. The CDR3 contains 14 residues. The CDR3 DNA reads as TGTGCCAGCAGTTACTCGAATTCGGCCGGGGAGCTGTTTTTT. It specifies CASSYSNSAGELFF.

This chain's CDR3 is CASSPHGDSFGADTDTQYF. The CDR3 DNA follows: TGCGCCAGCAGCCCCCATGGGGACAGCTTTGGGGCGGATACAGATACGCAGTATTTT. This sequence joins TRBV5-1 and TRBJ2-3; 7 bases map to TRBD1. With 4 bases clipped from V and 3 bases from J, the junction kept 20 bases outside the gene matches. This CDR3 has 19 amino acids. CDR1 SGHRS and CDR2 YFSETQ come from the germline V gene.

In DNA form, the CDR3 reads TGTGCCATCAGTGGGGACAGGGATGAAAAACTGTTTTTT. It codes for CAISGDRDEKLFF. This rearrangement joins TRBV10-3 to TRBJ1-4, with 9 bases identical to TRBD1. V shed 4 bases and J 6 bases; nucleotides not matched to a gene: 0. The V gene's germline CDR1 is ENHRY and CDR2 SYGVKD. The length of the CDR3 is 13 residues.

This chain uses TRBV30 with TRBJ2-3; D remains unclear. The germline CDR1 and CDR2 sequences are GTSNPN and SVGIG (reference sequence). Trimming left V 4 bases short and J 6 bases short, with 8 bases between. The CDR3 is 11 residues long. CDR3 sequence reads: CAWIRFDTQYF. The CDR3 DNA sequence: TGTGCCTGGATCCGTTTCGATACGCAGTATTTT. Combining the CDR3 with reference TRBV30 and TRBJ2-3 gives the whole variable domain SQTIHQWPATLVQPVGSPLSLECTVEGTSNPNLYWYRQAAGRGLQLLFYSVGIGQISSEVPQNLSASRPQDRQFILSSKKLLLSDSGFYLCAWIRFDTQYFGPGTRLTVL.

In the case of this clone: Other nucleotide sequences from this sample produce the same CDR3. This chain connects TRBV18 to TRBJ2-1, with 11 bases aligning to TRBD1. The CDR3 has 15 amino acids. Per germline, CDR1 KGHSH and CDR2 LQKENI. The ends lost 3 bases at V and 3 bases at J; junction bases unmatched: 1. The CDR3 DNA reads as TGTGCCAGCTCACCGGGACAGGGGGGCTACAATGAGCAGTTCTTC. Translated, it gives CASSPGQGGYNEQFF.

The chain carries TRBV11-2 and TRBJ2-4, with TRBD2 matching 7 bases. The germline V gene encodes CDR1 SGHAT and CDR2 FQNNGV. Germline trimming cut 5 bases from V and 0 bases from J; bases unmatched to any gene: 16. The length of the CDR3 is 19 residues. CDR3 DNA: TGTGCCAGCAGCCCCGAGGCGGGGGTTGGACACCTAGCCAAAAACATTCAGTACTTC. Its protein product is CASSPEAGVGHLAKNIQYF.

This chain joins TRBV5-1 and TRBJ1-6; no clear D gene. Germline CDR1 reads SGHRS; CDR2 reads YFSETQ. Deletions cut 0 bases from V and 10 bases from J, with 11 bases between. The CDR3 runs to 14 residues. The CDR3 DNA reads TGCGCCAGCAGCTTGGAGAGGGTGGGGTCACCCCTCCACTTT. Its protein product is CASSLERVGSPLHF.

The genes are TRBV4-1 and TRBJ1-5; the D gene is possibly TRBD1 (6 bases). V gave up 0 bases and J gave up 1 base, with 10 bases separating them. This CDR3 is built from 16 residues. Looked up from germline, CDR1 is MGHRA and CDR2 is YSYEKL. The CDR3 loop reads CASSQEQGPSNQPQHF. As DNA, the CDR3 is TGCGCCAGCAGCCAAGAACAGGGCCCCAGCAATCAGCCCCAGCATTTT.

The sample holds one count of this clone. This chain links TRBV7-9 with TRBJ2-7; TRBD1 matches at 10 bases. The CDR3 runs 17 residues. The germline V gene has CDR1 SEHNR and CDR2 FQNEAQ (reference sequence). Unmatched junction bases numbered 9, after V lost 3 bases and J lost 1 base. The CDR3 here is CASSLPWGTGVSYEQYF. The CDR3 nucleotides read TGTGCCAGCAGCTTGCCGTGGGGGACAGGGGTATCCTACGAGCAGTACTTC.

V usage is TRBV11-3 and J usage is TRBJ2-5, with 10 positions matching TRBD2. From germline, CDR1 is SGHNT and CDR2 YENEEA. The CDR3 spans 14 residues. V lost 5 bases and J lost 5; bases outside the gene matches: 5. In DNA form, the CDR3 reads TGTGCCAGCAGCCCGAGCGGGAGGGGTGAGACCCAGTACTTC. Encoded protein: CASSPSGRGETQYF. The variable domain in full, with the rest retrieved from reference TRBV11-3 and TRBJ2-5, is EAGVVQSPRYKIIEKKQPVAFWCNPISGHNTLYWYLQNLGQGPELLIRYENEEAVDDSQLPKDRFSAERLKGVDSTLKIQPAELGDSAVYLCASSPSGRGETQYFGPGTRLLVL.

This chain connects TRBV7-9 to TRBJ1-2; D call uncertain. The CDR3 is 17 residues long. Germline V gives CDR1 SEHNR, CDR2 FQNEAQ (reference sequence). The V gene lost 0 bases and the J gene lost 3 bases, with 17 bases spanning the gap. The CDR3 DNA is TGTGCCAGCAGCTTAGCGTATCGTTCTGAGTTGGACTATGGCTACACCTTC. It yields the protein CASSLAYRSELDYGYTF. The full variable domain, with the rest looked up from reference TRBV7-9 and TRBJ1-2, is DTGVSQNPRHKITKRGQNVTFRCDPISEHNRLYWYRQTLGQGPEFLTYFQNEAQLEKSRLLSDRFSAERPKGSFSTLEIQRTEQGDSAMYLCASSLAYRSELDYGYTFGSGTRLTVV.

This sequence joins TRBV30 and TRBJ2-5; maybe TRBD1 (5 bases). This CDR3 comprises 15 residues. The ends were cut back, 1 base at V and 1 base at J, with 13 bases in the middle. CDR1 GTSNPN and CDR2 SVGIG come from the germline V gene (reference sequence). CDR3 protein: CAWSAWGLTQETQYF. CDR3 in DNA: TGTGCCTGGAGTGCCTGGGGCCTCACCCAAGAGACCCAGTACTTC.

The V and J genes are TRBV30 and TRBJ1-4; TRBD1 might be the D (6 bases). Germline V gene data show CDR1 as GTSNPN and CDR2 as SVGIG (reference sequence). V was cut by 5 bases and J by 5 bases, with 15 bases left in between. The CDR3 has 14 residues. DNA for the CDR3: TGTGCCTGGGGAAACAGGGCTCAAAATGAAAAACTGTTTTTT. Translation gives CAWGNRAQNEKLFF.

This chain connects TRBV15 to TRBJ2-7; tentatively, D is TRBD2 (5 bases). V lost 0 bases, J lost 4 bases, and 10 bases lay in between. Germline values: CDR1 LNHNV, CDR2 YYDKDF (reference sequence). This CDR3 spans 14 amino acids. The CDR3 DNA sequence: TGTGCCACCAGCAGAGATAGGCTAGCTTACGAGCAGTACTTC. This codes for CATSRDRLAYEQYF.

The chain combines TRBV6-1 with TRBJ2-3; TRBD1 is a possible D gene (5 bases). Trimming pared 1 base from V and 3 bases from J, leaving 11 bases between. CDR1 is MNHNS, CDR2 SASEGT, per germline. The CDR3 totals 15 residues. The CDR3 DNA sequence: TGTGCCAGCAGTGAAGGGGGCAGGCGGACAGATACGCAGTATTTT. Protein: CASSEGGRRTDTQYF.

The J gene is TRBJ1-4, the V gene TRBV11-2, with TRBD1 identical over 10 bases. There are 16 residues in the CDR3. Germline CDR1 SGHAT, CDR2 FQNNGV. V lost 1 base and J lost 5; bases outside the gene matches: 4. DNA for the CDR3: TGTGCCAGCAGCTTAGGTTCGGGACAGGGGAATGAAAAACTGTTTTTT. Translating it yields CASSLGSGQGNEKLFF.

The chain has TRBV11-3 and TRBJ2-7; 10 bases line up with TRBD1. CDR1 and CDR2 (germline): SGHNT, YENEEA. The trim removed 5 bases at V and 5 bases at J, leaving 3 bases unmatched. The CDR3 has 13 amino acids. This CDR3 reads CASSAGQGNEQYF. The CDR3 DNA is TGTGCCAGCAGCGCGGGACAGGGGAACGAGCAGTACTTC.

V gene TRBV6-1 combines with J gene TRBJ1-2; D unresolved. This CDR3 region has 13 residues. Germline assignment: CDR1 MNHNS and CDR2 SASEGT. V lost 3 bases to trimming and J lost 4 bases, with 9 bases between them. This CDR3 reads CASSDGVLYGYTF. The CDR3, as DNA: TGTGCCAGCAGTGACGGTGTACTCTATGGCTACACCTTC.